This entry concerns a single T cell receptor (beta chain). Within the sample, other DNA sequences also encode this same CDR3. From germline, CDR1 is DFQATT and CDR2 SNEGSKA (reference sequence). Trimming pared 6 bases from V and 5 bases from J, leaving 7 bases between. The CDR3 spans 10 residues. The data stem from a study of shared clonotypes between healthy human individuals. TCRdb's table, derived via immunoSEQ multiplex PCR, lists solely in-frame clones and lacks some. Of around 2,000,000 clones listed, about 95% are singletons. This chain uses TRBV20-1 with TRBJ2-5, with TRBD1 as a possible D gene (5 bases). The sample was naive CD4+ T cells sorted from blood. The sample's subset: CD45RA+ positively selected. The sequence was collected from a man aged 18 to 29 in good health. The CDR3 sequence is CSAAGETQYF. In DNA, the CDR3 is TGCAGTGCCGCAGGGGAGACCCAGTACTTC.